The next 20 T cell receptor beta chains were all read from a single sample in a study of cytomegalovirus exposure and HLA in healthy donors. Vbeta (60) and Jbeta (13) primers were used in the PCR. The protocol was immunoSEQ multiplex PCR, while the TCRdb copy is restricted to in-frame clones and leaves out a portion. The sample carries about 89,000 clones, around nine tenths recorded once. Specimen: PBMCs. The receptors were sampled from a man aged 25-45 years in good health and CMV-seropositive.

This clone was recorded once. The gene calls are TRBV6-1 and TRBJ1-2; 9 bases fit TRBD1. With 4 bases clipped from V and 5 bases from J, the junction kept 14 bases outside the gene matches. CDR1 is MNHNS, CDR2 SASEGT, per germline. This CDR3 comprises 17 residues. As DNA, the CDR3 is TGTGCCAGCAGTGTTTTGCGGACAGGGGCCGATCCATATGGCTACACCTTC. Protein: CASSVLRTGADPYGYTF.

This clone appeared a few times. The chain employs TRBV6-5 and TRBJ2-5, with a possible D match to TRBD1 (5 bases). The CDR3 is made up of 15 amino acids. Germline lookup yields CDR1 MNHEY and CDR2 SVGAGI. Trimming cost V 6 bases and J 3 bases, with 17 bases left between them. CDR3 nucleotide sequence: TGTGCCAGCAGGTCCCTTGGGGCAGGAGAAGAGACCCAGTACTTC. Its protein product is CASRSLGAGEETQYF.

In its sample, this clone was seen once. V usage is TRBV10-3 and J usage is TRBJ2-2; D is unclear. The CDR3 covers 12 residues. V was pared by 0 bases and J by 7 bases, with 3 bases between. Germline V gene data show CDR1 as ENHRY and CDR2 as SYGVKD. CDR3 bases: TGTGCCATCAGTGAGTCCGGCGGGGAGCTGTTTTTT. Its translation: CAISESGGELFF.

This chain links TRBV6-1 with TRBJ2-3, with D hard to call. Between the trimmed V and J ends, which lost 0 bases and 4 bases, there was a span of 5 bases. The CDR3 spans 13 residues. The germline V gene has CDR1 MNHNS and CDR2 SASEGT. The CDR3 DNA is TGTGCCAGCAGTGAAGCGCGATCAGATACGCAGTATTTT. It specifies CASSEARSDTQYF.

The V gene is TRBV6-1, the J gene TRBJ2-3; possibly TRBD1 for D (5 bases). V lost 1 base and J 2 bases, leaving 10 bases between the germline ends. Looked up from germline, CDR1 is MNHNS and CDR2 is SASEGT. The CDR3 sequence is 15 residues long. The chain's CDR3 is CASSEDRPLTDTQYF. As DNA, the CDR3 is TGTGCCAGCAGTGAAGACAGGCCTCTCACAGATACGCAGTATTTT.

This clone occurred a few times. The chain joins TRBV11-3 to TRBJ2-2; 8 positions match TRBD2. CDR3 size: 13 residues. Germline values: CDR1 SGHNT, CDR2 YENEEA. With V trimmed by 6 bases and J by 5 bases, 2 bases remained unmatched. CDR3 nucleotides: TGTGCCAGCAGTAGCGGGGAGACCGGGGAGCTGTTTTTT. It codes for CASSSGETGELFF.

The chain uses TRBV18 and TRBJ1-3, with 7 bases identical to TRBD1. Germline V gene sequence: CDR1 KGHSH, CDR2 LQKENI. V lost 11 bases, J lost 6 bases, and 7 bases stayed unmatched. The CDR3 consists of 12 residues. The chain's CDR3 is CAGATGENTIYF. The CDR3 nucleotides read TGTGCCGGCGCTACAGGGGAAAACACCATATATTTT.

This rearrangement joins TRBV7-8 to TRBJ2-1; 8 bases fit TRBD1. CDR1 is SGHVS and CDR2 is FQNEAQ in the germline V gene. After removal of 5 bases from V and 4 bases from J, the junction contained 10 bases not matched to a gene. The CDR3 consists of 16 residues. The CDR3 DNA is TGTGCCAGCAGCAACTTCAGGACAGGGTTTTACAATGAGCAGTTCTTC. It translates to CASSNFRTGFYNEQFF.

The chain recombines TRBV5-1 with TRBJ2-5, with 14 bases aligning to TRBD2. The CDR3 is 20 residues long. Germline-derived CDR1 and CDR2 are SGHRS and YFSETQ. Trimming took 2 bases from V and 5 from J; bases not matched to a gene: 17. CDR3 sequence reads: CASSFAGLAGGPNFWETQYF. CDR3 in DNA: TGCGCCAGCAGCTTCGCCGGACTAGCGGGAGGCCCCAATTTCTGGGAGACCCAGTACTTC.

The chain joins TRBV7-9 to TRBJ1-4, with D perhaps matching TRBD1 (6 bases). V dropped 5 bases and J dropped 2 bases, with 9 bases sitting between them. Germline values: CDR1 SEHNR, CDR2 FQNEAQ (reference sequence). The CDR3 covers 14 residues. As DNA, the CDR3 is TGTGCCAGCAGCCTTGGACAGACTAATGAAAAACTGTTTTTT. This gives the protein CASSLGQTNEKLFF. Variable domain in full (rest from reference TRBV7-9 and TRBJ1-4): DTGVSQNPRHKITKRGQNVTFRCDPISEHNRLYWYRQTLGQGPEFLTYFQNEAQLEKSRLLSDRFSAERPKGSFSTLEIQRTEQGDSAMYLCASSLGQTNEKLFFGSGTQLSVL.

The V and J genes are TRBV11-2 and TRBJ2-1; 7 bases match TRBD2. CDR1 is SGHAT, CDR2 FQNNGV, per germline. V gave up 4 bases and J gave up 0 bases; unmatched junction bases: 9. This CDR3 is 17 amino acids long. The DNA of the CDR3 is TGTGCCAGCAGCTCAATTTGGCTAGCGGACTCCTACAATGAGCAGTTCTTC. As protein: CASSSIWLADSYNEQFF.

The CDR3 loop is CASSSGQGAKEQYF. The CDR3 coding sequence is TGCGCCAGCAGCTCGGGACAGGGGGCAAAAGAGCAGTACTTC. J is TRBJ2-7 and V is TRBV5-1; 12 bases are a match to TRBD1. Per germline, CDR1 SGHRS and CDR2 YFSETQ. The V segment lost 3 bases and the J segment 7 bases; nucleotides outside the gene matches: 5. This CDR3 contains 14 residues.

V usage is TRBV27 and J usage is TRBJ1-6; D is perhaps TRBD1 (6 bases). Germline lookup yields CDR1 MNHEY and CDR2 SMNVEV (reference sequence). Trimming stripped 0 bases from V and 0 bases from J, with 12 bases between. This CDR3 region has 18 residues. CDR3 coding DNA: TGTGCCAGCAGTTTATCGGCACAGGGAAGCTCCTATAATTCACCCCTCCACTTT. It specifies CASSLSAQGSSYNSPLHF.

This clone was picked up a small number of times. The chain employs TRBV28 and TRBJ2-1, with TRBD1 matching 9 bases. Looked up from germline, CDR1 is MDHEN and CDR2 is SYDVKM. The J segment lost 6 bases and the V segment lost 6 bases, leaving 6 bases of the junction unmatched. This CDR3 spans 14 amino acids. For the CDR3, the DNA is TGTGCCAGCAGACCATACAGGGGGCTCAATGAGCAGTTCTTC. It encodes CASRPYRGLNEQFF.

The chain carries TRBV27 and TRBJ2-7, with 7 positions matching TRBD2. Germline V gene sequence: CDR1 MNHEY, CDR2 SMNVEV (reference sequence). V gave up 3 bases and J gave up 7 bases; unmatched junction bases: 9. The CDR3 has 14 residues. The DNA for the CDR3 is TGTGCCAGCAGTTTGGGCGGGAGAATATGGGAGCAGTACTTC. Its protein is CASSLGGRIWEQYF.

This chain joins TRBV14 and TRBJ2-2; 8 nucleotides agree with TRBD1. CDR1 SGHDN and CDR2 FVKESK come from the germline V gene. J lost 3 bases, V lost 4 bases, and 7 bases had no gene match. The CDR3 totals 16 residues. CDR3 sequence reads: CASSRIGQGDTGELFF. The CDR3 DNA reads TGTGCCAGCAGCCGGATTGGACAGGGAGACACCGGGGAGCTGTTTTTT.

This chain links TRBV2 with TRBJ1-4; a weak D match, TRBD1 (6 bases). Germline lookup yields CDR1 SNHLY and CDR2 FYNNEI. Trimming removed 6 bases from V and 4 bases from J, with 18 bases in between. There are 16 residues in the CDR3. This chain's CDR3 is CASSGDTSVNNEKLFF. Written as DNA, the CDR3 is TGTGCCAGCAGCGGGGACACATCCGTAAATAATGAAAAACTGTTTTTT.

This rearrangement joins TRBV6-1 to TRBJ1-1, with no clear D. Germline CDR1 MNHNS, CDR2 SASEGT. The V end lost 6 bases, the J end lost 4 bases, and 15 bases lay between the germline ends. This CDR3 comprises 14 residues. The CDR3: CASSRYPRGTEAFF. CDR3 bases: TGTGCCAGCAGCCGTTATCCCCGGGGCACTGAAGCTTTCTTT.

The genes are TRBV28 and TRBJ1-3; D remains ambiguous. Trimming removed 8 bases at V and 2 bases at J, with 25 bases between. Germline-derived CDR1 and CDR2 are MDHEN and SYDVKM. The CDR3 length is 18 residues. The CDR3 nucleotides read TGTGCCAGCTGGCCTTCCGGGAAGGGTATGAGCACTGGAAACACCATATATTTT. Protein sequence: CASWPSGKGMSTGNTIYF.

This chain links TRBV5-6 with TRBJ2-7, with D possibly TRBD2 on 6 matching bases. This CDR3 is 16 amino acids long. The ends were cut back, 3 bases at V and 2 bases at J, with 18 bases in the middle. CDR1 SGHDT and CDR2 YYEEEE come from the germline V gene. CDR3 DNA sequence: TGTGCCAGCAGCTATGTGTTGGGACTGCAAACCTACGAGCAGTACTTC. It translates to CASSYVLGLQTYEQYF.